This T cell receptor beta chain originates from a study of vaccination and CD4 T cells after COVID-19. Study context: Nasal swab PCR showed SARS-CoV-2 in convalescent patients, roughly nine with mild and one with severe disease. Blood was drawn a median around 70 days post second dose, range 14 to 241. General observations from the study: From around 19 to 38, the median of SARS-CoV-2-reactive clonotypes rose without reaching significance.

Oncomine TCR Beta short-read sequencing was applied to DNA from cultured CD4+ T cells. TCRdb fed the PCR reads into MiXCR, producing one record per CDR3 protein. The data contain around 20,000 distinct CDR3 sequences, approximately 50% of them singletons. Described treatment: roughly ten-day PBMC culture with coronavirus spike peptide pools or control peptides (ViraFEST assay). A negative selection step was used to isolate CD4+ T cells once culture had run for 10 to 11 days. The V end was cut by 1 base, the J end by 0 bases, with 9 bases between. Germline CDR1 and CDR2: SEHNR and FQNEAQ (reference sequence). There are 15 residues in the CDR3. Worth noting for this clonotype: Antigen unknown.

The chain uses TRBV7-9 and TRBJ1-1; no firm D call. Sequencing used CD4+ T cells from blood, cultured in vitro, obtained before SARS-CoV-2 vaccination. This TCR came from a human donor who had recovered from COVID-19. CDR3 nucleotides: TGTGCCAGCAGCTTAGATGGGGATATGAACACTGAAGCTTTCTTT. Translating gives CASSLDGDMNTEAFF. The variable domain in full, with the rest retrieved from reference TRBV7-9 and TRBJ1-1, is DTGVSQNPRHKITKRGQNVTFRCDPISEHNRLYWYRQTLGQGPEFLTYFQNEAQLEKSRLLSDRFSAERPKGSFSTLEIQRTEQGDSAMYLCASSLDGDMNTEAFFGQGTRLTVV.